Shown below are 16 T cell receptor beta chains from a single sample sequenced in a study of blood T cell repertoires in COVID-19. Only in-frame clones appear in the TCRdb table, and some are missing; sequencing was by immunoSEQ multiplex PCR. The data hold tens of thousands of clones, with about 72% observed a single time. The specimen was peripheral blood. All receptors come from a woman at least 80 years old with acute or convalescent COVID-19.

As regards this clone: Mismatch with germline at one junction end may stem from a read error. The chain uses TRBV7-7 and TRBJ2-5; 8 nucleotides match TRBD2. Germline-derived CDR1 and CDR2 are SSHAT and FNYEAQ (reference sequence). The CDR3 has 15 residues. The CDR3 is CASSYGTRVQETQYF. As DNA, the CDR3 is TGTGCTAGCAGCTATGGGACTAGGGTTCAAGAGACCCAGTACTTC.

V gene TRBV19 combines with J gene TRBJ2-1; tentative D call: TRBD2 (8 bases). The CDR3 loop spans 16 amino acids. V was clipped by 6 bases and J by 10 bases, with 25 bases between them. Germline lookup yields CDR1 LNHDA and CDR2 SQIVND (reference sequence). Written as DNA, the CDR3 is TGTGCCAGTAGGAAAGGGGGCGGGACTAGTGATGGGGAGCAGTTCTTC. Protein sequence: CASRKGGGTSDGEQFF.

The rearrangement uses TRBV9 and TRBJ1-6; 11 bases are a match to TRBD1. The V segment lost 3 bases and the J segment 7 bases; nucleotides outside the gene matches: 9. This CDR3 contains 17 residues. CDR1 and CDR2 from the germline V gene are SGDLS and YYNGEE. CDR3 region: CASSAARDRGDNSPLHF. The CDR3 DNA is TGTGCCAGCAGCGCCGCCCGGGACAGGGGGGACAATTCACCCCTCCACTTT. Using reference TRBV9 and TRBJ1-6 for the parts outside the CDR3, the full variable domain is DSGVTQTPKHLITATGQRVTLRCSPRSGDLSVYWYQQSLDQGLQFLIQYYNGEERAKGNILERFSAQQFPDLHSELNLSSLELGDSALYFCASSAARDRGDNSPLHFGNGTRLTVT.

The V and J genes are TRBV29-1 and TRBJ1-2, with a possible D match to TRBD1 (6 bases). V lost 4 bases, J lost 5 bases, and 11 bases lay in between. Germline V lookup: CDR1 SQVTM, CDR2 ANQGSEA. CDR3 length equals 12 residues. The CDR3 protein is CSVVQGRYGYTF. The CDR3 bases are TGCAGCGTTGTCCAGGGGCGGTATGGCTACACCTTC. Based on the CDR3 plus reference TRBV29-1 and TRBJ1-2, the full variable domain is SAVISQKPSRDICQRGTSLTIQCQVDSQVTMMFWYRQQPGQSLTLIATANQGSEATYESGFVIDKFPISRPNLTFSTLTVSNMSPEDSSIYLCSVVQGRYGYTFGSGTRLTVV.

Written as DNA, the CDR3 is TGTGCCAGCAGCGGATTAGCGGGAGGGCCGGGAGATACGCAGTATTTT. It codes for CASSGLAGGPGDTQYF. J is TRBJ2-3 and V is TRBV7-9; 11 nucleotides agree with TRBD2. Germline V gene sequence: CDR1 SEHNR, CDR2 FQNEAQ (reference sequence). This CDR3 spans 16 amino acids. The junction had 9 bases not matched to a gene; V was cut back by 5 bases and J by 5 bases.

The rearrangement joins TRBV7-3 to TRBJ1-3; a weak D match, TRBD1 (5 bases). CDR1 is SGHTA, CDR2 FQGTGA, per germline. This CDR3 spans 16 amino acids. V was trimmed by 5 bases and J by 5 bases, leaving 19 bases between them. The CDR3 loop reads CASSEQGPSSRNTIYF. The CDR3 nucleotides read TGTGCCAGCAGCGAGCAGGGCCCCAGCAGCCGAAACACCATATATTTT. Full variable domain (missing parts from reference TRBV7-3 and TRBJ1-3): GAGVSQTPSNKVTEKGKYVELRCDPISGHTALYWYRQSLGQGPEFLIYFQGTGAADDSGLPNDRFFAVRPEGSVSTLKIQRTERGDSAVYLCASSEQGPSSRNTIYFGEGSWLTVV.

The chain recombines TRBV10-3 with TRBJ2-7; 7 bases line up with TRBD1. The V gene's germline CDR1 is ENHRY and CDR2 SYGVKD. Trimming removed 4 bases from V and 3 bases from J; junction bases left unmatched: 9. This CDR3 spans 15 amino acids. This chain's CDR3 is CAISGDTGVRYEQYF. The CDR3 DNA reads TGTGCCATCAGTGGCGATACAGGGGTGCGCTACGAGCAGTACTTC.

The gene calls are TRBV7-9 and TRBJ2-7, with 9 bases matching TRBD2. This CDR3 has 14 residues. Germline V gene lookup returns CDR1 SEHNR and CDR2 FQNEAQ (reference sequence). Trimming removed 1 base from V and 10 bases from J; junction bases left unmatched: 8. The CDR3 is CASSLETSGSPQYF. Written as DNA, the CDR3 is TGTGCCAGCAGCTTAGAAACTAGCGGGTCTCCTCAGTACTTC. Filled out from reference TRBV7-9 and TRBJ2-7, the complete variable domain reads DTGVSQNPRHKITKRGQNVTFRCDPISEHNRLYWYRQTLGQGPEFLTYFQNEAQLEKSRLLSDRFSAERPKGSFSTLEIQRTEQGDSAMYLCASSLETSGSPQYFGPGTRLTVT.

The rearrangement uses TRBV6-6 and TRBJ1-5, with D uncertain. V was pared by 5 bases and J by 5 bases, with 16 bases between. The CDR3 is 15 amino acids. Per germline, CDR1 MNHNY and CDR2 SVGAGI (reference sequence). The CDR3 spells CASSIRLGGDQPQHF. The DNA for the CDR3 is TGTGCCAGCAGTATTCGACTGGGTGGCGATCAGCCCCAGCATTTT.

This clone is a singleton in its sample. The chain carries TRBV25-1 and TRBJ2-5, with D possibly matching TRBD2 (7 bases). The CDR3 length is 13 residues. Between the trimmed V and J ends, which lost 6 bases and 5 bases, there was a span of 13 bases. CDR1 is MGHDK, CDR2 SYGVNS, per germline. The CDR3 is CASSAGGRETQYF. The DNA of the CDR3 is TGTGCCAGCAGCGCCGGGGGGCGGGAGACCCAGTACTTC.

The chain has TRBV3-1 (or the pseudogene TRBV3-2) and TRBJ1-4; weak D call: TRBD1 (5 bases). The V gene's germline CDR1 is LGHDT and CDR2 YNNKEL (reference sequence). The germline V and J ends were trimmed by 1 base and 8 bases, with 8 bases remaining between them. This CDR3 comprises 13 residues. The CDR3 nucleotides are TGTGCCAGCAGCCAAGCAGGGCGGGAAAAACTGTTTTTT. This sequence encodes CASSQAGREKLFF.

The gene calls are TRBV9 and TRBJ2-3; possible D gene TRBD2, 6 bases. V lost 0 bases to trimming and J lost 2 bases, with 13 bases between them. The CDR3 length is 16 residues. The V gene's germline CDR1 is SGDLS and CDR2 YYNGEE. The CDR3 nucleotides are TGTGCCAGCAGCGTAGATCTGGGGGACTTCACAGATACGCAGTATTTT. Residues: CASSVDLGDFTDTQYF.

V and J are TRBV5-4 and TRBJ2-7, with 7 bases identical to TRBD2. After removal of 5 bases from V and 3 bases from J, the junction contained 8 bases not matched to a gene. This CDR3 has 14 residues. Germline V gives CDR1 SGHNT, CDR2 YYREEE (reference sequence). The CDR3 DNA reads as TGTGCCAGCAGGCTGGGTCGCGGGAGCTACGAGCAGTACTTC. It is translated as CASRLGRGSYEQYF. The complete variable domain, with remaining parts taken from reference TRBV5-4 and TRBJ2-7, reads ETGVTQSPTHLIKTRGQQVTLRCSSQSGHNTVSWYQQALGQGPQFIFQYYREEENGRGNFPPRFSGLQFPNYSSELNVNALELDDSALYLCASRLGRGSYEQYFGPGTRLTVT.

V usage is TRBV9 and J usage is TRBJ1-2, with TRBD1 identical over 8 bases. The J segment lost 6 bases and the V segment lost 3 bases, leaving 10 bases of the junction unmatched. The CDR3 is made up of 15 amino acids. CDR1 is SGDLS and CDR2 is YYNGEE in the germline V gene. CDR3 sequence reads: CASSALSTGENGYTF. In DNA form, the CDR3 reads TGTGCCAGCAGCGCCTTATCGACAGGGGAGAATGGCTACACCTTC.

This chain connects TRBV5-8 to TRBJ1-6; D gene ambiguous. Germline V gives CDR1 SGHTS, CDR2 YDEGEE. Trimming cost V 9 bases and J 6 bases, with 13 bases left between them. CDR3 size: 13 residues. The CDR3 here is CATPLGFNSPLHF. The CDR3 bases are TGTGCCACCCCCCTCGGGTTTAATTCACCCCTCCACTTT.

The rearrangement joins TRBV5-1 to TRBJ1-1, with D unresolved. V lost 5 bases, J lost 1 base, and 9 bases lay in between. In germline, CDR1 is SGHRS, CDR2 YFSETQ. The CDR3 extends over 13 amino acids. CDR3 coding DNA: TGCGCCAGCAGAGGACTGACGAACACTGAAGCTTTCTTT. This encodes CASRGLTNTEAFF.